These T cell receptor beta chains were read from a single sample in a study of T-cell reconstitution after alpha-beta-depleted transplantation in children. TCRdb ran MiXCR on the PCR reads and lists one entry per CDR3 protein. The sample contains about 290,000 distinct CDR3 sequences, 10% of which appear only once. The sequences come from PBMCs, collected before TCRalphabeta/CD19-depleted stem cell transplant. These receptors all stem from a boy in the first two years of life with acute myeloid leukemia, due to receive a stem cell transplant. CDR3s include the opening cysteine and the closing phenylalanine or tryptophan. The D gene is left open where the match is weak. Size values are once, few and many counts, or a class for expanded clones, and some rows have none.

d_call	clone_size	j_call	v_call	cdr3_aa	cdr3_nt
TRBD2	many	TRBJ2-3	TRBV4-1	CASSHGAGYTDTQYF	TGCGCCAGCAGCCACGGAGCGGGGTACACAGATACGCAGTATTTT
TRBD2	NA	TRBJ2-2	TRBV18	CASSPLVAAAGGRRELFF	TGTGCCAGCTCACCACTGGTAGCAGCGGCGGGAGGCCGAAGGGAGCTGTTTTTT
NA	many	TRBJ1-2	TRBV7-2	CASSLGVGYGYTF	TGTGCCAGCAGCTTAGGGGTGGGGTATGGCTACACCTTC
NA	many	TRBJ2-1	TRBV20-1	CSAPSTSYNEQFF	TGCAGTGCTCCCTCGACCTCCTACAATGAGCAGTTCTTC
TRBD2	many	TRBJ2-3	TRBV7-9	CASSWGLASDTQYF	TGTGCCAGCAGTTGGGGACTAGCATCAGATACGCAGTATTTT
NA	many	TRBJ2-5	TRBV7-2	CASSLTRGGETQYF	TGTGCCAGCAGTCTGACGAGGGGAGGAGAGACCCAGTACTTC
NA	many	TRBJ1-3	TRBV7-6	CASSLGGEYTSGNTIYF	TGTGCCAGCAGCTTAGGCGGGGAGTACACTTCTGGAAACACCATATATTTT
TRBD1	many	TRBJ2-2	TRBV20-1	CSATWQGASGELFF	TGCAGTGCTACCTGGCAGGGGGCATCGGGGGAGCTGTTTTTT
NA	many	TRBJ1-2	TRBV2	CASSDRLPKVNGYTF	TGTGCCAGCAGTGATCGGCTCCCGAAAGTCAATGGCTACACCTTC
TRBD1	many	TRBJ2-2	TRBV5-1	CASSSWTGNTGELFF	TGCGCCAGCAGCTCCTGGACAGGGAACACCGGGGAGCTGTTTTTT
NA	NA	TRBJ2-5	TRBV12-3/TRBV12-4	CASSPGSLRETQYF	TGTGCCAGCAGTCCCGGTAGTCTCAGGGAGACCCAGTACTTC
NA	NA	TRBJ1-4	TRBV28	CASREGRLTNEKLFF	TGTGCCAGCAGGGAGGGAAGGTTAACTAATGAAAAACTGTTTTTT
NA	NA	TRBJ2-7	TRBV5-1	CASSLSHRGMDEQYF	TGCGCCAGCAGCTTATCCCATAGAGGGATGGACGAGCAGTACTTC
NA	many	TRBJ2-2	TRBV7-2	CASSFYGGELFF	TGTGCCAGCAGCTTTTACGGCGGGGAGCTGTTTTTT
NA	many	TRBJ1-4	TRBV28	CASSLLRFNEKLFF	TGTGCCAGCAGTTTATTGAGGTTTAATGAAAAACTGTTTTTT
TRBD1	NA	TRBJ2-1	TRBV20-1	CSASGWTGGFEQFF	TGCAGTGCTAGTGGTTGGACAGGGGGCTTTGAGCAGTTCTTC